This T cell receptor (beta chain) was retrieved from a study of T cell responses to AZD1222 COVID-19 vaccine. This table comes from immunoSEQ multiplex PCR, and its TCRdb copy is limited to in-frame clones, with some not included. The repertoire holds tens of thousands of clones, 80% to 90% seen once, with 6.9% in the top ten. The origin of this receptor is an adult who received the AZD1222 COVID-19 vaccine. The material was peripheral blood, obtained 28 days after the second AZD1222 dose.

The CDR3 sequence: CASSLQLDTEAFF. As DNA, the CDR3 is TGCGCCAGCAGCTTACAGTTAGACACTGAAGCTTTCTTT. J is TRBJ1-1 and V is TRBV5-1; no clear D gene. Trimming stripped 2 bases from V and 3 bases from J, with 8 bases between. CDR1 is SGHRS, CDR2 YFSETQ, per germline. This CDR3 has 13 residues. Complete variable domain (other parts from reference TRBV5-1 and TRBJ1-1): KAGVTQTPRYLIKTRGQQVTLSCSPISGHRSVSWYQQTPGQGLQFLFEYFSETQRNKGNFPGRFSGRQFSNSRSEMNVSTLELGDSALYLCASSLQLDTEAFFGQGTRLTVV.